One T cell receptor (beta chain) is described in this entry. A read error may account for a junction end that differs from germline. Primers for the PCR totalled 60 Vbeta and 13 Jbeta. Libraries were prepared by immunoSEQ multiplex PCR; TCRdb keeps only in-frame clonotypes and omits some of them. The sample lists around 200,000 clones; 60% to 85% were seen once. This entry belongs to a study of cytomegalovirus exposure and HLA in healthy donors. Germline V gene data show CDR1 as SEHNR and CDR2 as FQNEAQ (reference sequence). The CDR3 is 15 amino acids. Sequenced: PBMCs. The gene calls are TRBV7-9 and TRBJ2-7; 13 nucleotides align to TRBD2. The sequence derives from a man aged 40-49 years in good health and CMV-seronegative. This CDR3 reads CSSSVGTSGTDEQYF. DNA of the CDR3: TGTTCCAGCAGCGTAGGGACTAGCGGGACTGACGAGCAGTACTTC. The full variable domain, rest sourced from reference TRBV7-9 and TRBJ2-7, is DTGVSQNPRHKITKRGQNVTFRCDPISEHNRLYWYRQTLGQGPEFLTYFQNEAQLEKSRLLSDRFSAERPKGSFSTLEIQRTEQGDSAMYLCSSSVGTSGTDEQYFGPGTRLTVT.